A selection of T cell receptor beta chains follows, all from one sample in a study of T cell clonotyping in hematopoietic cell transplantation. Profiled with immunoSEQ multiplex PCR; TCRdb holds only in-frame clones, not every one. Of around 12,000 clones listed, 80% to 95% are singletons. Material: peripheral blood mononuclear cells. Every receptor here comes from a woman between 45 and 65 years old in good health. Some clones in this sample may be carry-over from other donors' samples. CDR3s include the opening cysteine and the closing phenylalanine or tryptophan. A D gene is named only where the DNA matches it firmly. Expanded clones are given a class, and other clones once, few, many or no size at all.

v_call	clone_size	d_call	j_call	cdr3_aa	cdr3_nt
TRBV6-5	NA	NA	TRBJ1-6	CASSRGILYNSPLHF	TGTGCCAGCAGTAGGGGAATCCTGTACAATTCACCCCTCCACTTT
TRBV19	NA	NA	TRBJ1-5	CASSIQGNNQPQHF	TGTGCCAGTAGTATACAGGGGAACAATCAGCCCCAGCATTTT
TRBV7-9	NA	NA	TRBJ2-7	CASSSTGSPYEQYF	TGTGCCAGCAGCTCTACAGGGTCCCCCTACGAGCAGTACTTC
TRBV29-1	NA	NA	TRBJ2-7	CSVEAGPTYEQYF	TGCAGCGTTGAGGCGGGTCCGACCTACGAGCAGTACTTC
TRBV5-1	NA	TRBD1	TRBJ2-2	CASSLRTGSGGELFF	TGCGCCAGCAGCTTACGGACAGGATCGGGGGGGGAGCTGTTTTTT
TRBV14	few	NA	TRBJ2-7	CASSQPTGSYSYEQYF	TGTGCCAGCAGCCAACCGACAGGTAGTTACTCCTACGAGCAGTACTTC
TRBV7-9	NA	NA	TRBJ1-3	CASSLEFTRFVNTIYF	TGTGCCAGCAGCTTAGAATTTACCCGTTTCGTTAACACCATATATTTT
TRBV7-2	NA	NA	TRBJ2-7	CASSLYSAQEQYF	TGTGCCAGCAGCTTATACAGTGCCCAGGAGCAGTACTTC
TRBV27	NA	NA	TRBJ1-6	CASSFFNSPLHF	TGTGCCAGCAGTTTTTTTAATTCACCCCTCCACTTT
TRBV10-3	NA	NA	TRBJ1-2	CAISRDYGYTF	TGTGCCATCAGCCGGGACTATGGCTACACCTTC
TRBV28	NA	NA	TRBJ2-7	CASSLVQYPYEQYF	TGTGCCAGCAGTTTAGTCCAATACCCCTACGAGCAGTACTTC
TRBV9	NA	NA	TRBJ2-3	CASSVGAGSRTDTQYF	TGTGCCAGCAGCGTAGGAGCAGGCTCCCGCACAGATACGCAGTATTTT
TRBV4-3	NA	TRBD2	TRBJ2-3	CASSQEVPGSGDADTQYF	TGCGCCAGCAGCCAAGAGGTTCCTGGTAGCGGGGATGCAGATACGCAGTATTTT
TRBV6-1	NA	TRBD1	TRBJ2-7	CASSERQGNSPIYEQYF	TGTGCCAGCAGCGAAAGACAGGGGAATTCACCAATCTACGAGCAGTACTTC
TRBV4-1	NA	TRBD1	TRBJ2-1	CASSQAPWGQGYNEQFF	TGCGCCAGCAGCCAAGCTCCATGGGGACAGGGCTACAATGAGCAGTTCTTC
TRBV15	NA	NA	TRBJ2-1	CATSRVGPRSSYNEQFF	TGTGCCACCAGCAGAGTGGGACCCCGGAGCTCCTACAATGAGCAGTTCTTC
TRBV4-1	once	NA	TRBJ1-2	CASSQARNSGTSYGYTF	TGCGCCAGCAGCCAAGCCCGAAATTCCGGGACGAGCTATGGCTACACCTTC
TRBV5-6	NA	TRBD1	TRBJ1-6	CASSGQGIGNSPLHF	TGTGCCAGCAGCGGACAGGGTATAGGTAATTCACCCCTCCACTTT
TRBV4-2	NA	NA	TRBJ1-2	CASSQEDGLIGYGYTF	TGTGCCAGCAGCCAAGAAGACGGACTTATAGGCTATGGCTACACCTTC
TRBV7-2	NA	TRBD2	TRBJ2-7	CASSLQTSGGNEQYF	TGTGCCAGCAGCCTTCAGACTAGCGGGGGGAACGAGCAGTACTTC
TRBV4-1	NA	TRBD2	TRBJ2-7	CASSLTPAGGRNEQYF	TGCGCCAGCAGCCTCACCCCAGCGGGGGGTCGCAACGAGCAGTACTTC
TRBV25-1	NA	NA	TRBJ1-3	CASSEPYSGNTIYF	TGTGCCAGCAGTGAACCATATTCTGGAAACACCATATATTTT
TRBV28	NA	NA	TRBJ1-5	CASSSVGIGNQPQHF	TGTGCCAGCAGTTCAGTGGGGATTGGCAATCAGCCCCAGCATTTT
TRBV7-2	NA	NA	TRBJ1-5	CASSLAGNNQPQHF	TGTGCCAGCAGCTTAGCAGGGAACAATCAGCCCCAGCATTTT
TRBV5-6	NA	NA	TRBJ1-3	CASSFQGASRSGNTIYF	TGTGCCAGCAGCTTCCAGGGTGCGAGTCGCTCTGGAAACACCATATATTTT
TRBV18	few	NA	TRBJ1-5	CASSVGVGSNQPQHF	TGTGCCAGCTCCGTGGGGGTGGGGAGCAATCAGCCCCAGCATTTT
TRBV6-1	NA	NA	TRBJ2-7	CASSEVGGGPYEQYF	TGTGCCAGCAGTGAAGTAGGGGGTGGCCCCTACGAGCAGTACTTC
TRBV21-1	once	NA	TRBJ2-5	CASSKEVMRGRRQETQYF	TGTGCCAGCAGCAAAGAGGTGATGAGGGGTAGGCGCCAAGAGACCCAGTACTTC
TRBV7-3	few	NA	TRBJ2-7	CASSLMAASEQYF	TGTGCCAGCAGCTTAATGGCAGCCAGCGAGCAGTACTTC
TRBV5-6	NA	NA	TRBJ1-1	CASSLVLERIWNTEAFF	TGTGCCAGCAGCTTGGTCCTCGAAAGGATTTGGAACACTGAAGCTTTCTTT
TRBV11-1	NA	TRBD2	TRBJ2-3	CASSFVGGGPTDTQYF	TGTGCCAGCAGCTTCGTTGGCGGGGGGCCCACAGATACGCAGTATTTT
TRBV13	NA	TRBD1	TRBJ2-7	CASSGRDRVYEQYF	TGTGCCAGCAGCGGCCGGGACAGGGTGTACGAGCAGTACTTC
TRBV5-1	NA	TRBD1	TRBJ1-1	CASSIQGQGAEAFF	TGCGCCAGCAGCATCCAGGGACAGGGGGCTGAAGCTTTCTTT
TRBV5-5	NA	NA	TRBJ1-5	CASSLFARSNQPQHF	TGTGCCAGCAGCTTGTTCGCCAGGAGCAATCAGCCCCAGCATTTT
TRBV30	NA	NA	TRBJ1-5	CAWALDSNQPQHF	TGTGCCTGGGCCTTGGATAGCAATCAGCCCCAGCATTTT
TRBV4-2	NA	TRBD2	TRBJ2-7	CASSQGTSNSYEQYF	TGTGCCAGCAGCCAAGGGACTAGCAACTCCTACGAGCAGTACTTC
TRBV6-1	NA	NA	TRBJ1-5	CASSEARWQLNQPQHF	TGTGCCAGCAGTGAAGCGAGGTGGCAGCTCAATCAGCCCCAGCATTTT
TRBV19	once	NA	TRBJ1-1	CASIAGTEAFF	TGTGCCAGCATCGCTGGGACTGAAGCTTTCTTT
TRBV7-8	once	NA	TRBJ2-1	CASSLVVYSYNEQFF	TGTGCCAGCAGCTTAGTGGTTTACTCCTACAATGAGCAGTTCTTC
TRBV4-3	NA	TRBD1	TRBJ1-1	CASSLDRGNTEAFF	TGCGCCAGCAGCCTGGACAGGGGGAACACTGAAGCTTTCTTT
TRBV5-4	NA	TRBD2	TRBJ2-3	CASSLAAGGPGTDTQYF	TGTGCCAGCAGCTTGGCAGCGGGGGGGCCTGGCACAGATACGCAGTATTTT
TRBV6-5	once	NA	TRBJ1-2	CASKRPDPGDYGYTF	TGTGCCAGCAAAAGGCCCGACCCAGGAGACTATGGCTACACCTTC
TRBV18	NA	NA	TRBJ1-5	CASSPSNQPQHF	TGTGCCAGCTCACCCTCTAATCAGCCCCAGCATTTT
TRBV4-3	NA	TRBD1	TRBJ1-4	CASSQGTGGLEKLFF	TGCGCCAGCAGCCAAGGGACAGGGGGCTTGGAAAAACTGTTTTTT
TRBV7-9	once	NA	TRBJ1-1	CASSFFERLSNTEAFF	TGTGCCAGCAGCTTTTTCGAGAGACTCTCGAACACTGAAGCTTTCTTT
TRBV19	NA	NA	TRBJ2-3	CASSILSGTDTQYF	TGTGCCAGTAGTATTCTGTCGGGGACAGATACGCAGTATTTT
TRBV28	NA	NA	TRBJ1-4	CASSLPGRFEKLFF	TGTGCCAGCAGTTTACCAGGGAGATTTGAAAAACTGTTTTTT